This entry describes one T cell receptor (beta chain). This specimen comes from a study of T cells in Graves' hyperthyroidism and ophthalmopathy. Exclusion of a patient resulted from uncontrolled infection, other autoimmune disease, pregnancy or lactation. Blood from later-ophthalmopathy patients was taken at first hyperthyroidism diagnosis. RNA transcripts were the template for amplifying TCR beta CDR3 regions. HTBI primers were the set used in a first-round RT-PCR of the TCR CDR3. MiXCR was run by TCRdb on the multiplex PCR reads, yielding one entry per CDR3 protein. The sample yields around 240,000 distinct CDR3 sequences, approximately 14% seen once. The TCR comes from a woman aged 40 to 50 with Graves' hyperthyroidism that later progressed to Graves' ophthalmopathy. Sequencing was carried out using blood.

The CDR3 protein is CASSQDSRGFGNQPQHF. CDR3 coding DNA: TGCGCCAGCAGCCAAGATTCAAGGGGCTTTGGCAATCAGCCCCAGCATTTT. The chain couples TRBV4-1 to TRBJ1-5; D possibly corresponds to TRBD1 (5 bases). The CDR3 spans 17 residues. Trimming took off 0 bases at V and 2 bases at J, with 14 bases between the two ends. Germline CDR1 is MGHRA and CDR2 is YSYEKL.